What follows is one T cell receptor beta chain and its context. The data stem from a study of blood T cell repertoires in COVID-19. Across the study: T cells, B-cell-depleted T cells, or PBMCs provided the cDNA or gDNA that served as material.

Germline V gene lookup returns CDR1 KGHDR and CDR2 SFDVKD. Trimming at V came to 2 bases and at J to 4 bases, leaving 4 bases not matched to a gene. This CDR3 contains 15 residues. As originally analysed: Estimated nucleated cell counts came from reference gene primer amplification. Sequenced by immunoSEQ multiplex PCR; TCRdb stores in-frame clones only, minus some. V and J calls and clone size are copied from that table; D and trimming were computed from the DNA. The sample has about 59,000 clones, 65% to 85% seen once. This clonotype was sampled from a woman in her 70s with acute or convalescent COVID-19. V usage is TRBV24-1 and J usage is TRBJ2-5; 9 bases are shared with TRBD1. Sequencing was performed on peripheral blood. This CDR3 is CATSDSGTGIETQYF. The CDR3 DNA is TGTGCCACCAGTGATTCCGGGACAGGGATAGAGACCCAGTACTTC.